Sequencing of this T cell receptor beta chain was carried out in a study of PD-1 blockade in classical Hodgkin lymphoma (dated by TCRdb to between 2020 and 2021). About the study as a whole: Nivolumab dosing was 3 mg/kg intravenously every 2 weeks, continuing until either disease progression or unacceptable toxicity. To define a peripheral blood immune signature of response to PD-1 blockade in classical Hodgkin lymphoma, the study combined TCR beta sequencing with CyTOF.

General conclusions and limits of the study: Among trial patients, those achieving complete response had baseline diversity similar to that of newly diagnosed patients, while diversity was significantly lower in partial responders and progressors. Lower diversity was seen in patients whose nivolumab began less than 1 year after ASCT, and these patients were left out of later analyses so that immune reconstitution would not confound the results. By C4D1, a significant rise was seen in CD4+ TCR diversity but not in CD8+ TCR diversity (p=0.0027 vs p=0.16), and the rise was most apparent among complete responders (p=0.02). Newly diagnosed patients were reported to have lower baseline TCR diversity than healthy donors, and relapsed/refractory patients were reported to have lower baseline TCR diversity still. The study covered only a single clinical trial cohort, and the causes of the repertoire differences, possibly disease activity or prior therapy, were still not defined.

Genomic DNA was isolated using the Qiagen DNeasy kit from unsorted PBMCs as well as from negatively selected CD4+ and CD8+ fractions. Using primers that anneal to V and J segments, immunoSEQ multiplex PCR amplified the TCR beta CDR3 regions. Amplification bias was minimized using a synthetic immune receptor repertoire, and residual bias was removed computationally after sequencing. The source study handled its data this way. Custom Python scripts were used to quantify repertoire diversity as the Shannon entropy index. Unsorted, CD4+ and CD8+ repertoires were examined separately, except in combined analyses, for which CD4+ and CD8+ sequences were merged in silico. Clonal expansion was defined as a frequency increase of at least 2-fold after treatment compared with C1D1, and clones undetected at baseline were assigned a pseudocount of 0.5. Singleton clones were defined as clones with 0 or 1 copy at C1D1, and non-singleton clones were defined as clones with 2 or more copies. By matching protein sequences in sorted samples from the same patient, clones expanded in unsorted samples were annotated as CD4+, CD8+ or unknown. Wilcoxon tests were applied to paired samples to test diversity changes from C1D1 to C4D1. Entries here come from immuneACCESS through TCRdb and include only in-frame sequences with V and J called. Some clones fail to appear in such tables; in the studies checked, an unresolved V gene covers under half of the shortfall, and the cause of the remainder is unknown. The V and J calls and clone size were taken over from that table, and D and trimming were inferred from the DNA. The sample includes approximately 98,000 clones, with about nine tenths observed a single time. The top ten clones comprise 15% to 20% of the sample.

Per the publication, the time point label means: cycle 2 day 1 (C2D1) of nivolumab. Every trial patient had relapsed following autologous stem cell transplantation, and prior brentuximab vedotin exposure was what differed among cohorts A, B and C. The trial cohort comprised roughly 50 patients with relapsed/refractory classical Hodgkin lymphoma whose best overall responses were complete response, partial response or progressive disease. Trial patients were treated with single-agent nivolumab in the multi-cohort phase II CheckMate 205 trial. An independent review committee assessed best overall response using the 2007 International Working Group response criteria. Trial PBMCs were obtained immediately prior to nivolumab initiation (C1D1) and on therapy at cycle 2 day 1 and cycle 4 day 1. Peripheral blood was collected in 8 mL Vacutainer Cell Preparation Tubes, from which PBMCs were isolated by centrifugation and then cryopreserved.

In the case of this clone: Its binding antigen is unknown. No quality values exist for individual bases; no much larger clone is one base distant.

This TCR was recovered from a human donor with classical Hodgkin lymphoma. The source was peripheral blood mononuclear cells (PBMCs), collected before the second cycle of nivolumab.

Here is the DNA: TGCGCCAGCAGCTGGCCGGGACTAGTAAAAGGGGTCAATGAGCAGTTCTTC. Translated, this is CASSWPGLVKGVNEQFF. Here the chain combines TRBV5-1 and TRBJ2-1; 8 bases in the junction line up with TRBD2. Including cysteine and phenylalanine, the CDR3 has 17 amino acids. The CDR3 DNA has 51 bases and is translated from base 1. CDR1 and CDR2 were assigned from the germline V gene as SGHRS and YFSETQ. The V end gives up 3 bases and the J end 6 bases, leaving 14 bases in the junction not matched to a gene.